This T cell receptor beta chain was sequenced in a study of blood T cells in healthy people across ages. This CDR3 has 15 residues. V lost 1 base and J lost 7; bases outside the gene matches: 7. The germline V gene encodes CDR1 KGHDR and CDR2 SFDVKD. This clonotype was picked up a small number of times. A second PCR of roughly 7 to 11 cycles used a sample-barcoded 5' primer and a J-beta primer mix. MiXCR, run by TCRdb on the 5' RACE reads, gives a single entry per CDR3 protein. Among over 1,500,000 distinct CDR3 sequences listed, roughly two fifths were seen once. This clonotype originated in a human donor in good health. The material sequenced was blood. The chain uses TRBV24-1 and TRBJ2-3, with TRBD1 matching over 7 bases. In DNA form, the CDR3 reads TGTGCCACCAGTGATTTCAACAGGGGTCGAAATACGCAGTATTTT. Its protein product is CATSDFNRGRNTQYF.